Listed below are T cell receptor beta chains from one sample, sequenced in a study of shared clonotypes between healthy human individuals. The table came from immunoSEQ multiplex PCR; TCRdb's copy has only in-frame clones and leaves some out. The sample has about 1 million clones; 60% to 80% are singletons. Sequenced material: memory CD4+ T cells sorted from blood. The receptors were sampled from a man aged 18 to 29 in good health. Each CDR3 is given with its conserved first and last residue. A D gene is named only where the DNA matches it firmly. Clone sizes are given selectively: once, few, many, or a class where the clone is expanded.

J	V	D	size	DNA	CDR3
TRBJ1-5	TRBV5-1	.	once	TGCGCCAGCAGCTCTACTGGTCTTAGCAATCAGCCCCAGCATTTT	CASSSTGLSNQPQHF
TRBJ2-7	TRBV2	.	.	TGTGCCAGCAGTATGCACTACGAGCAGTACTTC	CASSMHYEQYF
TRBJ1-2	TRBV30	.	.	TGTGCCTGGAGTGGGGTGGTAGTTAACTATGGCTACACCTTC	CAWSGVVVNYGYTF
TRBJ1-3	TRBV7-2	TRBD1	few	TGTGCCAGCAGCTTAATGGGACAGGGGGAAGACACCATATATTTT	CASSLMGQGEDTIYF
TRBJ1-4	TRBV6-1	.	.	TGTGCCAGCAGTGAAGCGTGGGAAAAACTGTTTTTT	CASSEAWEKLFF
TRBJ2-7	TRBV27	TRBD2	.	TGTGCCAGCAATCAAACTAGCGGGAACCTCTACGAGCAGTACTTC	CASNQTSGNLYEQYF
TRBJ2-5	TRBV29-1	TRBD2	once	TGCAGCGTTGAGGGACTAGTTCAAGAGACCCAGTACTTC	CSVEGLVQETQYF
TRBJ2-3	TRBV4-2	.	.	TGTGCCAGCAGCCAAGATTTGTGGGGGGGCACAGATACGCAGTATTTT	CASSQDLWGGTDTQYF
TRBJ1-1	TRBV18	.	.	TGTGCCAGCTCACCGTCAGGGACGAACACTGAAGCTTTCTTT	CASSPSGTNTEAFF
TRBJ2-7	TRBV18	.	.	TGTGCCAGCTCACCGAACGCCGTGGGGGTTTTATCCGAGCAGTACTTC	CASSPNAVGVLSEQYF
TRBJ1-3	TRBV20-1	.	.	TGCAGTGCTAGCCCGGGAAACACCATATATTTT	CSASPGNTIYF
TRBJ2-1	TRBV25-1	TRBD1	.	TGTGCCAGCATTCCAGTTCGGGACAGGGACAATGAGCAGTTCTTC	CASIPVRDRDNEQFF
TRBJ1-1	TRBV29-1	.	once	TGCAGCGTTGAACAGGGGAGGTCCACTGAAGCTTTCTTT	CSVEQGRSTEAFF
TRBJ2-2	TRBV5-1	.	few	TGCGCCCTGTCGGTGGCGTACGGGGAGCTGTTTTTT	CALSVAYGELFF
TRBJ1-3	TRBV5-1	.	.	TGCGCCAGCAGCTTGGCGGGGGGTGTAAGCTCTGGAAACACCATATATTTT	CASSLAGGVSSGNTIYF
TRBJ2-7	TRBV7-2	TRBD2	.	TGTGCCAGCAGCCGGACTAGCGGGGTCTCCTACGAGCAGTACTTC	CASSRTSGVSYEQYF
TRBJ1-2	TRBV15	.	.	TGTGCCACCAGCACAAGTCCGGCCTATGGCTACACCTTC	CATSTSPAYGYTF
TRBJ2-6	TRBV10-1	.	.	TGCGCCAGCAGTGAGTCTGAGTTAGGGCTCTCTGGGGCCAACGTCCTGACTTTC	CASSESELGLSGANVLTF
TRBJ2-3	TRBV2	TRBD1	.	TGTGCCAGCAGAGGGGGGACAGGCGTTACAGATACGCAGTATTTT	CASRGGTGVTDTQYF
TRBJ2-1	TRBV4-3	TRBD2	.	TGCGCCAGCAGCCAAGTGGGCGGGAGTTCTTCTTTCCGCTCCTACAATGAGCAGTTCTTC	CASSQVGGSSSFRSYNEQFF
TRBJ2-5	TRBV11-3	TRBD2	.	TGTGCCAGCAGCTGGGGCGGGGGGCAAGAGACCCAGTACTTC	CASSWGGGQETQYF
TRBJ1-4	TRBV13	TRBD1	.	TGTGCCAGCAGCTTAACGGGACAGGGGGGAAAACTGTTTTTT	CASSLTGQGGKLFF
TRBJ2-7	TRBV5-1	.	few	TGCGCCAGCAGCTTGGCCCTCACGACCTACGAGCAGTACTTC	CASSLALTTYEQYF
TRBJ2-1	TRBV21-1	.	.	TGTGCCAGCAGCAACAGAGGGGCAGAGCAGTTCTTC	CASSNRGAEQFF
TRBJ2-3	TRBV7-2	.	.	TGTGCCAGCAGCTTAATCGGGTCCAGCGATACGCAGTATTTT	CASSLIGSSDTQYF
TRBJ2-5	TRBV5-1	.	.	TGCGCCAGCAGCTCACTCCTTCAAGAGACCCAGTACTTC	CASSSLLQETQYF
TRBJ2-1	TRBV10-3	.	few	TGTGCCATCAGTAACGGGTTTAACAATGAGCAGTTCTTC	CAISNGFNNEQFF
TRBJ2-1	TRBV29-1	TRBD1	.	TGCAGCGTAGAACAGGGGGTAGAGCAGTTCTTC	CSVEQGVEQFF
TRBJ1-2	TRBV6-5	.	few	TGTGCCAGCAGGGAGCAAGCAATCGAAGGCTACACCTTC	CASREQAIEGYTF